This TCR beta chain is drawn from a study of tumor-infiltrating lymphocytes in oesophageal squamous cell carcinoma. TCRdb processed the PCR reads anew with MiXCR; each CDR3 protein has one entry. There are some 25,000 distinct CDR3 sequences in the sample; around 40% occur only once, and 20% to 25% lies in the top ten. This clonotype was seen at least ten times. J lost 4 bases, V lost 3 bases, and 2 bases had no gene match. CDR1 SEHNR and CDR2 FQNEAQ come from the germline V gene (reference sequence). The CDR3 extends over 14 amino acids. The source of this sequence is a male donor with esophageal squamous cell carcinoma. The sample comprised esophageal tumor tissue. The gene calls are TRBV7-9 and TRBJ2-2, with 7 nucleotides matching TRBD2. In nucleotides, the CDR3 is TGTGCCAGCAGCTTGGGAGGGAGCACCGGGGAGCTGTTTTTT. Protein: CASSLGGSTGELFF. Looking up the rest from reference TRBV7-9 and TRBJ2-2 gives the full variable domain: DTGVSQNPRHKITKRGQNVTFRCDPISEHNRLYWYRQTLGQGPEFLTYFQNEAQLEKSRLLSDRFSAERPKGSFSTLEIQRTEQGDSAMYLCASSLGGSTGELFFGEGSRLTVL.